One sample yielded the 10 T cell receptor beta chains listed below, sequenced in a study of response to subunit inactivated influenza vaccine. One entry per CDR3 protein results from TCRdb running MiXCR on the RT-PCR reads. There are 450,000 to 600,000 distinct CDR3 sequences in the sample; about 15% occur only once, and 3% to 3.5% lies in the top ten. This sample comprised CD4+ T cells sorted from PBMCs, obtained roughly 24 months after vaccination. Receptor source: a man in his fifties or sixties who received an inactivated influenza vaccine.

There are a few counts of this clonotype. The chain combines TRBV5-5 with TRBJ2-6; the D is unclear. Germline CDR1 SGHKS, CDR2 YYEKEE (reference sequence). Trimming took 0 bases from V and 0 from J, leaving 7 bases between them. The CDR3 loop spans 16 amino acids. CDR3 in DNA: TGTGCCAGCAGCTTGGCCGCAATCTCTGGGGCCAACGTCCTGACTTTC. This encodes CASSLAAISGANVLTF.

In its sample, this clonotype was seen a few times. A junction end diverges from the germline sequence, so it may reflect a read error. This chain connects TRBV12-3 or TRBV12-4 to TRBJ1-6; the D gene is possibly TRBD1 (5 bases). CDR3 length equals 13 residues. The CDR3 DNA is TGTGCCAGCAGGGGGCGACAGCCTTCAACCCTCCACTTT. Translation: CASRGRQPSTLHF.

In its sample, this clonotype was seen a few times. The V and J genes are TRBV6-1 and TRBJ1-3; TRBD1 agrees at 9 bases. After removal of 2 bases from V and 2 bases from J, the junction contained 10 bases not matched to a gene. CDR1 and CDR2 (germline): MNHNS, SASEGT. The length of the CDR3 is 18 residues. For the CDR3, the DNA is TGTGCCAGCAGTGAAAGGGTGAACAGGGGGCCGACTGGAAACACCATATATTTT. Residues: CASSERVNRGPTGNTIYF.

This clonotype was counted a few times. This chain connects TRBV13 to TRBJ2-1, with TRBD2 matching 10 bases. J gave up 5 bases and V 4 bases, and 8 bases lay outside the gene matches. Looked up from germline, CDR1 is PRHDT and CDR2 is FYEKMQ (reference sequence). This CDR3 spans 16 amino acids. CDR3 region: CASSSYTSGTNNEQFF. In DNA, the CDR3 is TGTGCCAGCAGCTCCTACACTAGCGGGACAAACAATGAGCAGTTCTTC.

This clonotype was seen more than once but under ten times. The chain carries TRBV9 and TRBJ2-1; TRBD1 matches at 10 bases. The CDR3 totals 18 residues. J gave up 13 bases and V 3 bases, and 22 bases lay outside the gene matches. Germline CDR1 SGDLS, CDR2 YYNGEE. The CDR3 sequence: CASSARLNWTGGGEYQFF. In DNA form, the CDR3 reads TGTGCCAGCAGCGCCCGGCTTAATTGGACAGGGGGAGGGGAATATCAGTTCTTC. The variable domain in full, with the rest retrieved from reference TRBV9 and TRBJ2-1, is DSGVTQTPKHLITATGQRVTLRCSPRSGDLSVYWYQQSLDQGLQFLIQYYNGEERAKGNILERFSAQQFPDLHSELNLSSLELGDSALYFCASSARLNWTGGGEYQFFGPGTRLTVL.

This clonotype was observed a few times. The rearrangement links TRBV29-1 to TRBJ2-5; no definite D call. This CDR3 contains 13 residues. Germline CDR1 reads SQVTM; CDR2 reads ANQGSEA. With 4 bases removed from V and 4 bases from J, the gap between germline ends came to 13 bases. CDR3 residues: CSVATLVLETQYF. CDR3 nucleotides: TGCAGCGTTGCTACGTTGGTATTAGAGACCCAGTACTTC.

This sequence joins TRBV9 and TRBJ2-3, with TRBD2 matching 8 bases. The V gene end was trimmed by 0 bases and the J gene end by 4 bases; junction bases not matched to a gene: 4. The CDR3 covers 15 residues. Germline V gene lookup returns CDR1 SGDLS and CDR2 YYNGEE. The CDR3 protein is CASSVDSGSADTQYF. In nucleotides, the CDR3 is TGTGCCAGCAGCGTAGACAGCGGGAGTGCAGATACGCAGTATTTT.

This clonotype appeared a few times. The chain carries TRBV29-1 and TRBJ2-5, with 10 bases matching TRBD2. The CDR3 has 15 amino acids. The germline CDR1 and CDR2 sequences are SQVTM and ANQGSEA. The J segment lost 5 bases and the V segment lost 4 bases, leaving 10 bases of the junction unmatched. In nucleotides, the CDR3 is TGCAGCGTTGGCGGGCTAGCGGGAGCGTTGGAGACCCAGTACTTC. This codes for CSVGGLAGALETQYF.

This clonotype has just a few counts. The V call is TRBV3-1, the J call TRBJ1-5; D call uncertain. Trimming removed 3 bases at V and 3 bases at J, with 9 bases between. The V gene's germline CDR1 is LGHDT and CDR2 YNNKEL (reference sequence). The CDR3 runs 14 residues. CDR3 in DNA: TGTGCCAGCAGCCAGGGGTATAACAATCAGCCCCAGCATTTT. Amino acids: CASSQGYNNQPQHF.

J is TRBJ1-6 and V is TRBV20-1; no definite D call. V lost 1 base, J lost 11 bases, and 9 bases lay in between. The CDR3 totals 12 residues. The V gene's germline CDR1 is DFQATT and CDR2 SNEGSKA (reference sequence). The CDR3 region has the DNA TGCAGTGCTAGAGTGGGAGTAACACCCCTCCACTTT. Its protein product is CSARVGVTPLHF.